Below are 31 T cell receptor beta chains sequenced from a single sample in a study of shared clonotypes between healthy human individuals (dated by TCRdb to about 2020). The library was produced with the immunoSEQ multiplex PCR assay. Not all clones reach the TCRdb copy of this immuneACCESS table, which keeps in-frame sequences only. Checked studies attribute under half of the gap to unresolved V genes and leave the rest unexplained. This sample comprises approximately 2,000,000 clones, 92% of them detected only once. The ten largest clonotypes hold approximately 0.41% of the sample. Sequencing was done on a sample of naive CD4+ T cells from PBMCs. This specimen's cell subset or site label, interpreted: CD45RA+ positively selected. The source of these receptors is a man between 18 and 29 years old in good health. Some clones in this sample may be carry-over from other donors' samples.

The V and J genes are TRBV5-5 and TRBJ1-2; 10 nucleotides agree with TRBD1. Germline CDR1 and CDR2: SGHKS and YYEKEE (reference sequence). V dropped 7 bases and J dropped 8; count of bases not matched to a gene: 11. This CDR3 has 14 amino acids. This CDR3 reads CASGTGQGPGGYTF. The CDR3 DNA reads TGTGCCAGCGGGACGGGACAGGGGCCGGGGGGCTACACCTTC.

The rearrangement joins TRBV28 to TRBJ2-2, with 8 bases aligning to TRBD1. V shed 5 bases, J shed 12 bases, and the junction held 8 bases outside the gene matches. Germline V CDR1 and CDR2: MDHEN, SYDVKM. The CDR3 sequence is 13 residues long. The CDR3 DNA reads TGTGCCAGCAGTCACGACAGGGGAGGAAAGCTGTTTTTT. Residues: CASSHDRGGKLFF. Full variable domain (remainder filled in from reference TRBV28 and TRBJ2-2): DVKVTQSSRYLVKRTGEKVFLECVQDMDHENMFWYRQDPGLGLRLIYFSYDVKMKEKGDIPEGYSVSREKKERFSLILESASTNQTSMYLCASSHDRGGKLFFGEGSRLTVL.

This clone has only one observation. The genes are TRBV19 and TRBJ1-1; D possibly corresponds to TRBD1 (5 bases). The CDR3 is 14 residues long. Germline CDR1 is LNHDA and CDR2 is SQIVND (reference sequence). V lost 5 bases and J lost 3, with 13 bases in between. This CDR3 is CASSLGGRDTEAFF. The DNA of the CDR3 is TGTGCCAGTAGTCTTGGGGGAAGAGACACTGAAGCTTTCTTT.

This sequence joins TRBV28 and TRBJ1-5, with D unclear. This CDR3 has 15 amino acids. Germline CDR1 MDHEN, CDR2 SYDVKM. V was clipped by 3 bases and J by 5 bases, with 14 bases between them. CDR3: CASSFFRLRDQPQHF. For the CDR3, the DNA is TGTGCCAGCAGTTTCTTTAGACTACGAGATCAGCCCCAGCATTTT.

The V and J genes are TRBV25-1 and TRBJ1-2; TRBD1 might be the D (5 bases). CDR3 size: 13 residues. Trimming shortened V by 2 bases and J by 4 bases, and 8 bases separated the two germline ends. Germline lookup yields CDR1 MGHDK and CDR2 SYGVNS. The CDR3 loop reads CASSETGLYGYTF. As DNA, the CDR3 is TGTGCCAGCAGTGAAACAGGTCTCTATGGCTACACCTTC.

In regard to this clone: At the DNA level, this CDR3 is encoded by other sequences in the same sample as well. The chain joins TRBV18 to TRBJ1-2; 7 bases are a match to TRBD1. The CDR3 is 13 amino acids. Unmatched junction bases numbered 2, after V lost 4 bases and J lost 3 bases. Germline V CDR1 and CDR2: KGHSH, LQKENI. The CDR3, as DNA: TGTGCCAGCTCACAGGGGGCGGACTATGGCTACACCTTC. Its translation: CASSQGADYGYTF. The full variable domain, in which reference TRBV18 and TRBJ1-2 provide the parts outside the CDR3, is NAGVMQNPRHLVRRRGQEARLRCSPMKGHSHVYWYRQLPEEGLKFMVYLQKENIIDESGMPKERFSAEFPKEGPSILRIQQVVRGDSAAYFCASSQGADYGYTFGSGTRLTVV.

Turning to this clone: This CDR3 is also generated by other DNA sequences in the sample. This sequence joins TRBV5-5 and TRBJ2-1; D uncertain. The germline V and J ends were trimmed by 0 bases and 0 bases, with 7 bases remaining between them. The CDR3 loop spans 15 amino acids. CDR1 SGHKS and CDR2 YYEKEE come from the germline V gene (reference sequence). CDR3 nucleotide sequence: TGTGCCAGCAGCTTGGGAGGAAACTCCTACAATGAGCAGTTCTTC. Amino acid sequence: CASSLGGNSYNEQFF. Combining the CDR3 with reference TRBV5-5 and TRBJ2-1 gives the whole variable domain DAGVTQSPTHLIKTRGQQVTLRCSPISGHKSVSWYQQVLGQGPQFIFQYYEKEERGRGNFPDRFSARQFPNYSSELNVNALLLGDSALYLCASSLGGNSYNEQFFGPGTRLTVL.

The CDR3 here is CASRGLKNIQYF. CDR3 nucleotides: TGTGCCAGCCGGGGACTCAAAAACATTCAGTACTTC. The chain employs TRBV6-1 and TRBJ2-4, with D maybe TRBD2 (6 bases). Trimming left V 8 bases short and J 3 bases short, with 8 bases between. This CDR3 spans 12 amino acids. Germline values: CDR1 MNHNS, CDR2 SASEGT.

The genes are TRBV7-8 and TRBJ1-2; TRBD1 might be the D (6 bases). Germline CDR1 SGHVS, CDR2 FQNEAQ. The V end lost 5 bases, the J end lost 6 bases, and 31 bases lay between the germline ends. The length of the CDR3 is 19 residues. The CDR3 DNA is TGTGCCAGCAGCCCCAATATGGGGGCGAATTACATTCGGGCCAATGGCTACACCTTC. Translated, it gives CASSPNMGANYIRANGYTF.

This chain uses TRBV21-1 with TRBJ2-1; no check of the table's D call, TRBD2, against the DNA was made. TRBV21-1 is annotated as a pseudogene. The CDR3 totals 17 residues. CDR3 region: CASSNWSLAKSYNEQFF. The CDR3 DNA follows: TGTGCCAGCAGCAATTGGTCCCTAGCGAAAAGTTACAATGAGCAGTTCTTC.

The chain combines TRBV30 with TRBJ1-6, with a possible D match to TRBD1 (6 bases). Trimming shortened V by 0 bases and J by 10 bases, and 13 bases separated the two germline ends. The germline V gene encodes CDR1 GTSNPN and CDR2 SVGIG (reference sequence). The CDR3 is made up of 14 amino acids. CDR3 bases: TGTGCCTGGAGTGTAGGTGGGGGGCACTCACCCCTCCACTTT. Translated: CAWSVGGGHSPLHF.

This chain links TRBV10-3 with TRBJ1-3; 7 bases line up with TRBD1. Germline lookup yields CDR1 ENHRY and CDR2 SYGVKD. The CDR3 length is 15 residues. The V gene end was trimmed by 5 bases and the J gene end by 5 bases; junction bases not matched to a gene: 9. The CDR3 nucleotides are TGTGCCATCAGTTCCACGACAGGGTTAAGAAACACCATATATTTT. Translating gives CAISSTTGLRNTIYF.

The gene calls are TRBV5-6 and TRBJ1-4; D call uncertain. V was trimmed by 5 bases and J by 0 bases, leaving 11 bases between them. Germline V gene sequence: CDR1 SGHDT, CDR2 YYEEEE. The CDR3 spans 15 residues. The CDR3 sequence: CASSSLGATNEKLFF. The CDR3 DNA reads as TGTGCCAGCAGTTCCTTGGGAGCAACTAATGAAAAACTGTTTTTT.

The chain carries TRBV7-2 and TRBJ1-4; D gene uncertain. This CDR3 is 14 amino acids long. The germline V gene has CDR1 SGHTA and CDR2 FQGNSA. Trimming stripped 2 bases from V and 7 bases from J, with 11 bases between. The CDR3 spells CASSLWSRTEKLFF. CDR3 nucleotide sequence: TGTGCCAGCAGCTTATGGAGTCGTACTGAAAAACTGTTTTTT.

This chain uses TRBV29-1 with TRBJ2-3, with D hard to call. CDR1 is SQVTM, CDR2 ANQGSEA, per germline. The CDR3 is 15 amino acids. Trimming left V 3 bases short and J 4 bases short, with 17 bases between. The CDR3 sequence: CSVDRALLGPDTQYF. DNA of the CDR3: TGCAGCGTTGACCGAGCACTCCTAGGTCCAGATACGCAGTATTTT.

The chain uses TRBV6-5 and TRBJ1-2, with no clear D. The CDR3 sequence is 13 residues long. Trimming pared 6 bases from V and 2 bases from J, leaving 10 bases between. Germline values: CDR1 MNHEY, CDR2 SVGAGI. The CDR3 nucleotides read TGTGCCAGCAGACCCCCAAACAACTATGGCTACACCTTC. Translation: CASRPPNNYGYTF.

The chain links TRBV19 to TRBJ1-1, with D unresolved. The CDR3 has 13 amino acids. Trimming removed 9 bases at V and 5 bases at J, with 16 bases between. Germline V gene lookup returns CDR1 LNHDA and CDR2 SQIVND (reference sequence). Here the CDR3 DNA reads TGTGCCAGCAGAGTAGGTTTCGGGACTGAAGCTTTCTTT. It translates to CASRVGFGTEAFF.

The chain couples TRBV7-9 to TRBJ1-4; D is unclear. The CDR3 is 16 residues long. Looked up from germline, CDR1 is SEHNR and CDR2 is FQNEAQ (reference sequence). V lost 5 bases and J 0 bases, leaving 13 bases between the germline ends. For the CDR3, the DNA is TGTGCCAGCAGCCCCGGTCTCTCAGCAACTAATGAAAAACTGTTTTTT. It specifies CASSPGLSATNEKLFF.

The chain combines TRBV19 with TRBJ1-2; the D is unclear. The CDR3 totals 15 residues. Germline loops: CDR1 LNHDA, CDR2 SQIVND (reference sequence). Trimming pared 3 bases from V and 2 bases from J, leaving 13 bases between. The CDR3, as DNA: TGTGCCAGTAGTATCCTCCGGCCTAGGAACTATGGCTACACCTTC. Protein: CASSILRPRNYGYTF.

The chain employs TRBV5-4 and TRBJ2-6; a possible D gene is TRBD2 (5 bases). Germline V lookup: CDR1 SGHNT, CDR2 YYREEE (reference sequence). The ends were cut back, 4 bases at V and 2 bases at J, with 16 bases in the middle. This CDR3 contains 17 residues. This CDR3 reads CASSPAGPKTGANVLTF. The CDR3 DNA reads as TGTGCCAGCAGCCCGGCGGGCCCTAAGACTGGGGCCAACGTCCTGACTTTC.

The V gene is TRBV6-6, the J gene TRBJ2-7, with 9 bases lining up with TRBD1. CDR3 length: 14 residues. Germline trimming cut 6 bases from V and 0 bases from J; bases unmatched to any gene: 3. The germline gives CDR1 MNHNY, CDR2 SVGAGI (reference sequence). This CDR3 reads CASSDRGTSYEQYF. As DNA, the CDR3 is TGTGCCAGCAGCGACAGGGGGACCTCCTACGAGCAGTACTTC.

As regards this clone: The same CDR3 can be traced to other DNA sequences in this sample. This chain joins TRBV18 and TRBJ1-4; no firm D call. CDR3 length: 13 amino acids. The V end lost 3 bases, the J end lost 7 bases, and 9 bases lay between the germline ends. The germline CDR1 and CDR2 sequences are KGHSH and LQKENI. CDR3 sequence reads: CASSPGIGEKLFF. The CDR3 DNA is TGTGCCAGCTCACCGGGGATCGGTGAAAAACTGTTTTTT.

CDR3: CAFYRLTAGYSYEQYF. CDR3 nucleotide sequence: TGTGCCTTCTACAGACTCACAGCGGGGTACTCCTACGAGCAGTACTTC. This sequence joins TRBV19 and TRBJ2-7; 7 bases agree with TRBD2. Germline assignment: CDR1 LNHDA and CDR2 SQIVND (reference sequence). Germline trimming cut 11 bases from V and 0 bases from J; bases unmatched to any gene: 16. CDR3 length: 16 residues.

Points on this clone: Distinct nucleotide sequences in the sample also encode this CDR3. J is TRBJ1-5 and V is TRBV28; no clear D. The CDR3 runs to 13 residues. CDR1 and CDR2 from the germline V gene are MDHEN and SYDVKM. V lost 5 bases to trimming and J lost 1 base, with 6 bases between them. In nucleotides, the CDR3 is TGTGCCAGCAGTCCCATCAGCAATCAGCCCCAGCATTTT. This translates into CASSPISNQPQHF.

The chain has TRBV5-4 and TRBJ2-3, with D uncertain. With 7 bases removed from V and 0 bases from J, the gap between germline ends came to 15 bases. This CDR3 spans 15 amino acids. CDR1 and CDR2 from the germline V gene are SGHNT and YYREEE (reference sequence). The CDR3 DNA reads TGTGCCAGCGCAGATAGGCGGTCTAGCACAGATACGCAGTATTTT. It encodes CASADRRSSTDTQYF. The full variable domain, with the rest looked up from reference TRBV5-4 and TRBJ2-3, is ETGVTQSPTHLIKTRGQQVTLRCSSQSGHNTVSWYQQALGQGPQFIFQYYREEENGRGNFPPRFSGLQFPNYSSELNVNALELDDSALYLCASADRRSSTDTQYFGPGTRLTVL.

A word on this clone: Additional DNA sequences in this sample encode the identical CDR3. In DNA form, the CDR3 reads TGTGCCAGCAGTTACTCGGGGAGGGGCCGCACAGATACGCAGTATTTT. This gives the protein CASSYSGRGRTDTQYF. This sequence joins TRBV6-5 and TRBJ2-3, with 7 bases lining up with TRBD2. Germline CDR1 reads MNHEY; CDR2 reads SVGAGI. V gave up 0 bases and J gave up 1 base; unmatched junction bases: 4. The CDR3 totals 16 residues.

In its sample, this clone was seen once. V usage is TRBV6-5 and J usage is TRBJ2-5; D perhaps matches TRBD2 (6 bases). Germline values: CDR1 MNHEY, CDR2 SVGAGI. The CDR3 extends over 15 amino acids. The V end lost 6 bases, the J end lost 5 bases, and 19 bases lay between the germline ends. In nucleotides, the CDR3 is TGTGCCAGCAGGGGGGGAGCAGCCTCCGAGGAGACCCAGTACTTC. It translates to CASRGGAASEETQYF.

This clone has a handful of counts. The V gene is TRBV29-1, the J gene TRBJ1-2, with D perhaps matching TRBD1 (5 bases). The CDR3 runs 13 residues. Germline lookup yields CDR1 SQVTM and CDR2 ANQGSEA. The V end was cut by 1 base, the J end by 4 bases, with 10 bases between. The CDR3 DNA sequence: TGCAGCGTTGAAGGCAGGGTGAGCTATGGCTACACCTTC. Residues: CSVEGRVSYGYTF.

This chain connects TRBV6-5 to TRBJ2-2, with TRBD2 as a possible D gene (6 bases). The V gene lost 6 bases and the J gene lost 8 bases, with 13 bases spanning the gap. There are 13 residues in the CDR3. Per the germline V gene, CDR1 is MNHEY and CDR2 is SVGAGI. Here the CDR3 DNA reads TGTGCCAGCAGGACGGGAGCTTGGGGGGAGCTGTTTTTT. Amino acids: CASRTGAWGELFF.

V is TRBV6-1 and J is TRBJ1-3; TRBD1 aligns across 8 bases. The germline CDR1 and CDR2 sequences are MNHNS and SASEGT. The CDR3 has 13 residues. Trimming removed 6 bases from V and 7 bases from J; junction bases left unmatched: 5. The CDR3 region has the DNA TGTGCCAGCAGAGACAGGGGAGTCAACACCATATATTTT. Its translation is CASRDRGVNTIYF.

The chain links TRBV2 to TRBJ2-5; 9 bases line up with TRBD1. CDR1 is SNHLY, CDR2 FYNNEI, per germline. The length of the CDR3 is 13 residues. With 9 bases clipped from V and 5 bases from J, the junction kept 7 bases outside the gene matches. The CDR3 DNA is TGTGCCAGTTCAGCCGGGACAGGGGAGACCCAGTACTTC. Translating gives CASSAGTGETQYF.